Each of the 19 T cell receptor beta chains below was sequenced from the same sample in a study of OX40 agonist ivuxolimab in advanced cancers. The protocol was immunoSEQ multiplex PCR, while the TCRdb copy is restricted to in-frame clones and leaves out a portion. The table lists about 100,000 clones, 80% to 95% of them singletons, with around 0.58% in the top ten. Sequenced material: CD4+ or CD8+ T cells sorted from blood, taken in a trial of the OX40 agonist ivuxolimab. All receptors derive from an adult with an advanced solid tumor such as melanoma, head and neck, liver or kidney cancer.

This clone turned up a few times. V and J are TRBV27 and TRBJ1-2; D ambiguous. V dropped 6 bases and J dropped 4 bases, with 9 bases sitting between them. There are 12 residues in the CDR3. Looked up from germline, CDR1 is MNHEY and CDR2 is SMNVEV (reference sequence). CDR3 in amino acids: CASRTGSYGYTF. Here the CDR3 DNA reads TGTGCCAGCAGAACGGGGAGCTATGGCTACACCTTC.

The chain is built from TRBV27 and TRBJ1-5; D uncertain. Per germline, CDR1 MNHEY and CDR2 SMNVEV (reference sequence). V lost 2 bases and J 5 bases, leaving 10 bases between the germline ends. The CDR3 loop spans 14 amino acids. This chain's CDR3 is CASSLRDKDQPQHF. In nucleotides, the CDR3 is TGTGCCAGCAGTTTAAGAGACAAGGATCAGCCCCAGCATTTT.

This CDR3 is CASFPGESTDTQYF. In DNA form, the CDR3 reads TGTGCCAGCTTCCCGGGAGAGTCGACAGATACGCAGTATTTT. The chain is built from TRBV2 and TRBJ2-3; maybe TRBD2 (6 bases). Germline lookup yields CDR1 SNHLY and CDR2 FYNNEI. V lost 8 bases and J lost 3, with 15 bases in between. This CDR3 has 14 amino acids.

The V call is TRBV19, the J call TRBJ1-5; D unresolved. CDR1 and CDR2 from the germline V gene are LNHDA and SQIVND (reference sequence). The ends were cut back, 7 bases at V and 3 bases at J, with 16 bases in the middle. The CDR3 covers 15 residues. The CDR3 here is CASIQAVQNNQPQHF. The DNA for the CDR3 is TGTGCCAGTATCCAGGCTGTCCAAAACAATCAGCCCCAGCATTTT.

In its sample, this clone was seen a few times. The genes are TRBV28 and TRBJ2-6, with D maybe TRBD1 (6 bases). Trimming cost V 0 bases and J 0 bases, with 12 bases left between them. Per germline, CDR1 MDHEN and CDR2 SYDVKM. The CDR3 extends over 18 amino acids. The CDR3: CASSLWWDTLSGANVLTF. The CDR3 region has the DNA TGTGCCAGCAGTTTATGGTGGGACACTCTCTCTGGGGCCAACGTCCTGACTTTC.

The gene calls are TRBV6-6 and TRBJ1-5; tentative D call: TRBD1 (6 bases). Germline values: CDR1 MNHNY, CDR2 SVGAGI (reference sequence). V was trimmed by 2 bases and J by 2 bases, leaving 10 bases between them. This CDR3 contains 15 residues. The CDR3 DNA sequence: TGTGCCAGCAGTTACGGGAGGACAGGCAATCAGCCCCAGCATTTT. Encoded protein: CASSYGRTGNQPQHF.

The chain links TRBV11-1 to TRBJ1-3, with 10 bases aligning to TRBD1. Germline CDR1 reads SGHAT; CDR2 reads FQDESV (reference sequence). The CDR3 contains 16 residues. V dropped 5 bases and J dropped 0; count of bases not matched to a gene: 4. CDR3: CASSVDRGHSGNTIYF. CDR3 in DNA: TGTGCCAGCAGCGTAGACAGGGGGCACTCTGGAAACACCATATATTTT.

The chain is built from TRBV7-2 and TRBJ2-7; no reliable D call. CDR1 SGHTA and CDR2 FQGNSA come from the germline V gene. The CDR3 covers 14 residues. Trimming stripped 2 bases from V and 3 bases from J, with 11 bases between. The CDR3 nucleotides read TGTGCCAGCAGCTTAAGCGCAAAGAACTACGAGCAGTACTTC. As protein: CASSLSAKNYEQYF.

The genes are TRBV7-8 and TRBJ1-4; 8 bases are shared with TRBD1. Losses at the gene ends were 1 base for V and 4 bases for J; bases not matched to a gene: 8. The CDR3 length is 17 residues. CDR1 is SGHVS, CDR2 FQNEAQ, per germline. DNA for the CDR3: TGTGCCAGCAGCTTAGACCCGGGACAGGATGTTAATGAAAAACTGTTTTTT. This translates into CASSLDPGQDVNEKLFF.

CDR3 protein: CASSPGGRGYEQYF. CDR3 DNA sequence: TGTGCCAGCTCACCCGGCGGGAGAGGATACGAGCAGTACTTC. This chain joins TRBV18 and TRBJ2-7, with 7 nucleotides matching TRBD2. The V gene's germline CDR1 is KGHSH and CDR2 LQKENI. This CDR3 contains 14 residues. After removal of 3 bases from V and 4 bases from J, the junction contained 6 bases not matched to a gene.

J is TRBJ2-7 and V is TRBV6-6; tentative D call: TRBD2 (5 bases). This CDR3 has 12 amino acids. V was shortened by 2 bases and J by 6 bases, with 8 bases between the two germline ends. CDR1 MNHNY and CDR2 SVGAGI come from the germline V gene (reference sequence). CDR3 sequence (DNA): TGTGCCAGCAGTTACGAGGGAGCCGAGCAGTACTTC. It translates to CASSYEGAEQYF.

A single count supports this clone. The chain employs TRBV28 and TRBJ2-4; perhaps TRBD2 as D (6 bases). The CDR3 is 13 residues long. Germline lookup yields CDR1 MDHEN and CDR2 SYDVKM. V lost 11 bases and J 0 bases, leaving 11 bases between the germline ends. The CDR3 coding sequence is TGTGCCGCGGGGTGGTTAGCCAAAAACATTCAGTACTTC. It translates to CAAGWLAKNIQYF. The full variable domain, its missing parts supplied by reference TRBV28 and TRBJ2-4, is DVKVTQSSRYLVKRTGEKVFLECVQDMDHENMFWYRQDPGLGLRLIYFSYDVKMKEKGDIPEGYSVSREKKERFSLILESASTNQTSMYLCAAGWLAKNIQYFGAGTRLSVL.

This clone was picked up one time. This chain links TRBV5-4 with TRBJ2-7; D gene unclear. The CDR3 runs 13 residues. V dropped 4 bases and J dropped 6 bases, with 14 bases sitting between them. Germline V lookup: CDR1 SGHNT, CDR2 YYREEE (reference sequence). CDR3 region: CASSIVAAPEQYF. The CDR3 bases are TGTGCCAGCAGCATAGTAGCTGCTCCCGAGCAGTACTTC.

This chain uses TRBV7-9 with TRBJ2-1; 11 nucleotides match TRBD2. The CDR3 spans 16 residues. The ends lost 1 base at V and 3 bases at J; junction bases unmatched: 2. Germline V CDR1 and CDR2: SEHNR, FQNEAQ (reference sequence). The CDR3 bases are TGTGCCAGCAGCTTAGTAGCGGGAGGGTACTACAATGAGCAGTTCTTC. Translated: CASSLVAGGYYNEQFF.

This clone was counted a few times. The V and J genes are TRBV27 and TRBJ2-7, with TRBD1 matching over 7 bases. V was pared by 4 bases and J by 5 bases, with 11 bases of the junction left unmatched. The germline CDR1 and CDR2 sequences are MNHEY and SMNVEV (reference sequence). The CDR3 extends over 15 amino acids. CDR3 nucleotide sequence: TGTGCCAGCAGTTCCGGAGACCGGGACAGCCACGAGCAGTACTTC. Encoded protein: CASSSGDRDSHEQYF.

V and J are TRBV2 and TRBJ2-1; TRBD2 might be the D (5 bases). The ends were cut back, 7 bases at V and 4 bases at J, with 14 bases in the middle. This CDR3 is 14 amino acids long. CDR1 SNHLY and CDR2 FYNNEI come from the germline V gene. The CDR3 DNA sequence: TGTGCCAGCAAAGGGTCGGGAAGTTACAATGAGCAGTTCTTC. Its protein is CASKGSGSYNEQFF.

The rearrangement links TRBV5-1 to TRBJ2-5, with D possibly matching TRBD2 (5 bases). Germline CDR1 SGHRS, CDR2 YFSETQ. V was pared by 3 bases and J by 1 base, with 10 bases between. There are 14 residues in the CDR3. The CDR3 protein is CASSWVGSQETQYF. CDR3 coding DNA: TGCGCCAGCAGCTGGGTAGGGAGCCAAGAGACCCAGTACTTC.

The rearrangement links TRBV5-8 to TRBJ1-4; no reliable D call. Germline values: CDR1 SGHTS, CDR2 YDEGEE. This CDR3 is built from 13 residues. V lost 3 bases to trimming and J lost 3 bases, with 6 bases between them. CDR3 amino acids: CASSWAANEKLFF. The CDR3 coding sequence is TGTGCCAGCAGCTGGGCGGCTAATGAAAAACTGTTTTTT.

The chain combines TRBV6-1 with TRBJ1-3; D unresolved. Germline V lookup: CDR1 MNHNS, CDR2 SASEGT. Trimming took off 4 bases at V and 3 bases at J, with 10 bases between the two ends. The CDR3 loop spans 14 amino acids. CDR3 residues: CASSVTRNGNTIYF. CDR3 in DNA: TGTGCCAGCAGTGTGACTCGAAATGGAAACACCATATATTTT.